This T cell receptor (beta chain) was sequenced in a study of blood T cell repertoires in COVID-19. Study information: Researchers got acute and convalescent COVID-19 samples from the United States, Italy and Spain. PBMCs, B-cell-depleted T cells, or T cells provided the cDNA or gDNA that made up the material.

The CDR3 covers 14 residues. V lost 5 bases and J lost 8, with 18 bases in between. Per the germline V gene, CDR1 is SGHTA and CDR2 is FQGNSA. In the original workflow: Using reference gene primer amplification, nucleated cell counts were estimated. Profiling relied on immunoSEQ multiplex PCR, and the TCRdb table lists in-frame clones only, not all of them. The D gene and trimming were derived from the DNA, and the V and J assignments and clone size from that table. Here the sample spans some 200,000 clones, 80% to 90% being singletons. The sequence derives from a woman aged 80 or over with acute or convalescent COVID-19. The sequenced sample was peripheral blood. The rearrangement uses TRBV7-2 and TRBJ1-1; D not resolved. CDR3 nucleotides: TGTGCCAGCAGCCCTCAGGCATCAGGAACCGAAGCTTTCTTT. It yields the protein CASSPQASGTEAFF.